The sequence of this T cell receptor (beta chain) was determined in a study of T cells after yellow fever vaccination. Study context: Preparing low-cell-number fractions relied on SMART-Seq v4 Ultra Low Input.

In this sample, this clonotype turned up many times. Antigen specificity is unknown. A universal primer site and UMIs were added as TCR cDNA was made by 5'RACE template switching. TCRdb itself ran the 5' RACE reads through MiXCR, one entry per CDR3 protein. The data hold about 130,000 distinct CDR3 sequences, with 6.5% to 8% observed a single time. Overall study findings and caveats: Only a small proportion of the clonotypes turned up in both the CD4 and the CD8 compartments, likely arising from convergent recombination.

This TCR was sampled from a young man who received the YFV17D yellow fever vaccine. This sample comprised CD4+ T cells sorted from PBMCs, obtained around 10 days after the first yellow fever vaccination.

The CDR3 coding sequence is TGCAGTGCTAAAACAGGGGATATTACGCAGTATTTT. It yields the protein CSAKTGDITQYF. The V and J genes are TRBV20-1 and TRBJ2-3, with 7 bases that match TRBD1. Looked up from germline, CDR1 is DFQATT and CDR2 is SNEGSKA (reference sequence). The J segment lost 8 bases and the V segment lost 4 bases, leaving 6 bases of the junction unmatched. The CDR3 is 12 residues long.